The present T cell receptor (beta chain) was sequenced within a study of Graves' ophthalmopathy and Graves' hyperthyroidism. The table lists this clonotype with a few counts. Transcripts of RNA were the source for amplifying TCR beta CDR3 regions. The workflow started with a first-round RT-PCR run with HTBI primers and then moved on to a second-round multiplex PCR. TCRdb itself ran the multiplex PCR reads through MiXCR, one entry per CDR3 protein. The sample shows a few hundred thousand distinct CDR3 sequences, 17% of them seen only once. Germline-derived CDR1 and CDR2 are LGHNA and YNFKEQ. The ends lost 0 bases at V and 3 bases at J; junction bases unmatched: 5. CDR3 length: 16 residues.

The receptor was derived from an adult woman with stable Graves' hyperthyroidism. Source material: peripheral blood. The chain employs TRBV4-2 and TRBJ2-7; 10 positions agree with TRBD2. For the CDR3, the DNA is TGTGCCAGCAGCCAAGATAGCGGGAGGCCCAACTACGAGCAGTACTTC. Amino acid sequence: CASSQDSGRPNYEQYF.